This TCR beta chain stems from a study of OX40 agonist ivuxolimab in advanced cancers. Patients were excluded for autoimmune disease history or systemic immunosuppression. Method: immunoSEQ multiplex PCR; TCRdb's copy keeps in-frame clones and lacks some. The sample contains around 100,000 clones, 80% to 90% of which appear only once. As to this clone: What it binds is not known.

V was clipped by 3 bases and J by 1 base; unmatched bases: 7. The CDR3 is 16 amino acids. Overall study findings and caveats: Expanded clones tended on average to be more numerous among CD8+ T cells than CD4+.

The TCR was taken from an adult with an advanced solid tumor such as melanoma, head and neck, liver or kidney cancer. The source material was CD4+ or CD8+ T cells sorted from blood, sampled in a trial of the OX40 agonist ivuxolimab. V usage is TRBV23-1 and J usage is TRBJ1-2, with 8 nucleotides matching TRBD1. TRBV23-1 is an ORF, and what it does is uncertain. In DNA, the CDR3 is TGCGCCAGCAGTCACCTCGACAGGGGCAATAACTATGGCTACACCTTC. Translated, it gives CASSHLDRGNNYGYTF.